The 32 T cell receptor beta chains reported below all come from one sample, sequenced in a study of blood T cell repertoires in COVID-19. Generated by immunoSEQ multiplex PCR, the TCRdb table keeps only in-frame clones and is missing some. The sample has a few hundred thousand clones, nearly 90% seen once; the top ten hold roughly 4.5%. The sample was peripheral blood. All receptors come from a middle-aged woman who had recovered from COVID-19.

This clone is a singleton in its sample. The CDR3 sequence is CASNSRQGAYNEQFF. The CDR3 nucleotides are TGTGCCAGCAACTCTCGACAGGGGGCCTACAATGAGCAGTTCTTC. The rearrangement uses TRBV5-4 and TRBJ2-1; 9 bases are shared with TRBD1. The CDR3 is made up of 15 amino acids. The trim removed 6 bases at V and 2 bases at J, leaving 6 bases unmatched. Looked up from germline, CDR1 is SGHNT and CDR2 is YYREEE (reference sequence).

CDR3: CASSLVSGTSEQYF. DNA for the CDR3: TGCGCCAGCAGCTTGGTGTCAGGTACAAGTGAGCAGTACTTC. This chain joins TRBV5-1 and TRBJ2-7; no reliable D call. CDR1 is SGHRS and CDR2 is YFSETQ in the germline V gene. Trimming shortened V by 0 bases and J by 7 bases, and 14 bases separated the two germline ends. The CDR3 sequence is 14 residues long.

This sequence joins TRBV6-1 and TRBJ2-5; D is unclear. Looked up from germline, CDR1 is MNHNS and CDR2 is SASEGT. Trimming stripped 7 bases from V and 5 bases from J, with 14 bases between. The CDR3 consists of 13 residues. The CDR3 region has the DNA TGTGCCAGCACCTCGTCCCAGGTTGAGACCCAGTACTTC. It specifies CASTSSQVETQYF.

V is TRBV19 and J is TRBJ1-1; D is unresolved. The CDR3 is 15 residues long. Germline V gives CDR1 LNHDA, CDR2 SQIVND (reference sequence). V lost 1 base, J lost 7 bases, and 16 bases lay in between. The CDR3 sequence is CASSIGFAGTDEAFF. The CDR3 DNA reads TGTGCCAGTAGTATAGGGTTTGCGGGAACAGATGAAGCTTTCTTT.

Written as DNA, the CDR3 is TGTGCCAGCAGTTACAGGGTTCCCGGGGAGCTGTTTTTT. This sequence encodes CASSYRVPGELFF. The V gene is TRBV27, the J gene TRBJ2-2; a possible D gene is TRBD1 (6 bases). CDR3 size: 13 residues. Germline CDR1 reads MNHEY; CDR2 reads SMNVEV (reference sequence). The V end was cut by 4 bases, the J end by 6 bases, with 9 bases between.

This chain uses TRBV11-3 with TRBJ2-7, with 8 bases aligning to TRBD2. V lost 4 bases, J lost 5 bases, and 4 bases stayed unmatched. The germline V gene encodes CDR1 SGHNT and CDR2 YENEEA. The CDR3 has 13 residues. The CDR3 spells CASSSRRGDEQYV. In DNA, the CDR3 is TGTGCCAGCAGCTCCCGGCGGGGGGACGAGCAGTACGTC.

The chain joins TRBV7-2 to TRBJ2-7; maybe TRBD1 (6 bases). Germline V gene data show CDR1 as SGHTA and CDR2 as FQGNSA. The CDR3 runs 13 residues. V was cut by 6 bases and J by 1 base, with 10 bases left in between. The CDR3 region is CASSIQGSYEQYV. CDR3 nucleotide sequence: TGTGCCAGCAGTATACAGGGTTCCTACGAGCAGTACGTC.

The chain is built from TRBV5-6 and TRBJ2-5; maybe TRBD2 (10 bases). Germline V gene sequence: CDR1 SGHDT, CDR2 YYEEEE. This CDR3 spans 17 amino acids. V lost 4 bases to trimming and J lost 4 bases, with 23 bases between them. As DNA, the CDR3 is TGTGCCAGCAGCATGGTCATAGCGGGGGGACAGGGAGAGACCCAGTACTTC. Its translation: CASSMVIAGGQGETQYF.

The chain has TRBV2 and TRBJ2-5; maybe TRBD1 (5 bases). From germline, CDR1 is SNHLY and CDR2 FYNNEI. CDR3 length equals 13 residues. V was cut by 7 bases and J by 3 bases, with 12 bases left in between. The CDR3 reads CASKESREETQYF. The CDR3 DNA is TGTGCCAGCAAGGAATCCAGGGAAGAGACCCAGTACTTC.

This sequence joins TRBV6-2 or TRBV6-3 and TRBJ1-1; 7 nucleotides align to TRBD1. The CDR3 extends over 12 amino acids. The trim removed 4 bases at V and 5 bases at J, leaving 1 base unmatched. The germline CDR1 and CDR2 sequences are MNHEY and SVGEGT. In DNA form, the CDR3 reads TGTGCCAGCAGTTGGACAGGTACTGAAGCTTTCTTT. Translation: CASSWTGTEAFF.

The chain links TRBV11-2 to TRBJ2-1; TRBD2 matches 11 bases. CDR3 length equals 14 residues. V gave up 7 bases and J gave up 8 bases; unmatched junction bases: 7. CDR1 and CDR2 (germline): SGHAT, FQNNGV. CDR3 bases: TGTGCCAGCACCGTAGCGGGGGGGCCGGATGAGCAGTTCTTC. Residues: CASTVAGGPDEQFF.

The chain recombines TRBV6-1 with TRBJ1-5; D not certain. Looked up from germline, CDR1 is MNHNS and CDR2 is SASEGT. V lost 3 bases and J lost 2, with 5 bases in between. This CDR3 contains 13 residues. The CDR3 is CASSDGRNQPQHF. The DNA for the CDR3 is TGTGCCAGCAGTGATGGGCGCAATCAGCCCCAGCATTTT.

The rearrangement uses TRBV28 and TRBJ1-1; no reliable D call. The length of the CDR3 is 14 residues. Trimming left V 5 bases short and J 3 bases short, with 13 bases between. Germline V gene data show CDR1 as MDHEN and CDR2 as SYDVKM. The CDR3 is CASSHHRGYTEAFF. Written as DNA, the CDR3 is TGTGCCAGCAGTCACCATCGAGGGTACACTGAAGCTTTCTTT.

This chain connects TRBV28 to TRBJ2-1; 7 positions agree with TRBD1. This CDR3 is built from 18 residues. Losses at the gene ends were 5 bases for V and 0 bases for J; bases not matched to a gene: 13. CDR1 is MDHEN, CDR2 SYDVKM, per germline. The CDR3 spells CASSPYPTGTSSYNEQFF. CDR3 DNA: TGTGCCAGCAGTCCCTACCCGACAGGGACCTCCTCCTACAATGAGCAGTTCTTC.

This chain uses TRBV20-1 with TRBJ2-2, with D unresolved. The CDR3 spans 13 residues. CDR1 is DFQATT, CDR2 SNEGSKA, per germline (reference sequence). V dropped 4 bases and J dropped 1 base, with 7 bases sitting between them. CDR3 residues: CSANEQNTGELFF. The CDR3 DNA follows: TGCAGTGCTAATGAACAGAACACCGGGGAGCTGTTTTTT.

The chain links TRBV21-1 to TRBJ2-2; the listed D gene, TRBD2, was not tested against the DNA. TRBV21-1 constitutes a pseudogene. This CDR3 is 15 amino acids long. Here the CDR3 DNA reads TGTGCCAGCAGACAACTAAAGGCCGCAAGCGGGGAGCTGTTTTTT. This encodes CASRQLKAASGELFF.

The rearrangement links TRBV4-3 to TRBJ2-1; the D gene is possibly TRBD1 (8 bases). V lost 4 bases, J lost 9 bases, and 22 bases lay in between. The CDR3 extends over 16 amino acids. Germline loops: CDR1 LGHNA, CDR2 YSLEER. The CDR3: CASSRLTGGGPGEQFF. CDR3 nucleotides: TGCGCCAGCAGCCGACTAACAGGGGGAGGGCCCGGTGAGCAGTTCTTC.

The rearrangement joins TRBV24-1 to TRBJ2-1; D remains unclear. CDR1 and CDR2 from the germline V gene are KGHDR and SFDVKD. The germline V and J ends were trimmed by 0 bases and 4 bases, with 6 bases remaining between them. The CDR3 loop spans 14 amino acids. The CDR3 DNA reads as TGTGCCACCAGTGATTTGAACAGTTACAATGAGCAGTTCTTC. Protein product: CATSDLNSYNEQFF.

This chain links TRBV11-3 with TRBJ1-4; 7 bases fit TRBD1. J gave up 5 bases and V 3 bases, and 9 bases lay outside the gene matches. Germline assignment: CDR1 SGHNT and CDR2 YENEEA. The CDR3 runs 16 residues. This CDR3 is CASSLARGGANEKLFF. CDR3 coding DNA: TGTGCCAGCAGCTTGGCAAGAGGGGGCGCAAATGAAAAACTGTTTTTT.

The chain carries TRBV20-1 and TRBJ1-4; 7 bases fit TRBD1. Germline V gene sequence: CDR1 DFQATT, CDR2 SNEGSKA (reference sequence). The V gene end was trimmed by 3 bases and the J gene end by 6 bases; junction bases not matched to a gene: 7. The CDR3 spans 14 residues. The chain's CDR3 is CSASWVQGDEKLFF. Here the CDR3 DNA reads TGCAGTGCTAGTTGGGTCCAGGGGGATGAAAAACTGTTTTTT.

The chain uses TRBV18 and TRBJ1-4; 10 bases map to TRBD1. Germline V gene lookup returns CDR1 KGHSH and CDR2 LQKENI. Trimming removed 8 bases from V and 6 bases from J; junction bases left unmatched: 6. This CDR3 region has 14 residues. The CDR3: CASARTGGDEKLFF. CDR3 nucleotides: TGTGCCAGCGCCCGGACAGGGGGTGATGAAAAACTGTTTTTT.

The chain recombines TRBV2 with TRBJ2-3; TRBD2 matches 10 bases. The CDR3 runs to 16 residues. Trimming took 1 base from V and 2 from J; bases not matched to a gene: 3. Per germline, CDR1 SNHLY and CDR2 FYNNEI. This chain's CDR3 is CASSEGLAGATDTQYF. The CDR3, as DNA: TGTGCCAGCAGTGAAGGGCTAGCGGGAGCCACAGATACGCAGTATTTT.

The genes are TRBV7-2 and TRBJ1-6, with a possible D match to TRBD1 (6 bases). Germline CDR1 SGHTA, CDR2 FQGNSA. The V gene lost 1 base and the J gene lost 7 bases, with 14 bases spanning the gap. The CDR3 contains 16 residues. The DNA of the CDR3 is TGTGCCAGCAGCTTAGAAGCTTCGGACAGCAATTCACCCCTCCACTTT. Its protein product is CASSLEASDSNSPLHF.

V is TRBV3-1 (or the pseudogene TRBV3-2) and J is TRBJ2-2; TRBD1 aligns across 11 bases. V lost 1 base to trimming and J lost 3 bases; unmatched junction nucleotides: 1. Looked up from germline, CDR1 is LGHDT and CDR2 is YNNKEL (reference sequence). The length of the CDR3 is 16 residues. In DNA, the CDR3 is TGTGCCAGCAGCCAAGGGACAGGGGGCTACACCGGGGAGCTGTTTTTT. Protein product: CASSQGTGGYTGELFF.

This chain joins TRBV9 and TRBJ1-5, with D unresolved. The germline V and J ends were trimmed by 0 bases and 7 bases, with 11 bases remaining between them. Germline CDR1 reads SGDLS; CDR2 reads YYNGEE. The CDR3 loop spans 14 amino acids. CDR3 region: CASSVDSRGQPQHF. CDR3 DNA: TGTGCCAGCAGCGTAGATTCCCGCGGGCAGCCCCAGCATTTT.

This clone was recorded only once. The chain carries TRBV5-5 and TRBJ1-6; D gene uncertain. The V and J ends lost 3 bases and 5 bases respectively, with 6 bases between them. The germline CDR1 and CDR2 sequences are SGHKS and YYEKEE (reference sequence). The CDR3 sequence is 13 residues long. For the CDR3, the DNA is TGTGCCAGCAGCTCCTTCGATAATTCACCCCTCCACTTT. It translates to CASSSFDNSPLHF.

In its sample, this clone was seen once. This rearrangement joins TRBV12-3 or TRBV12-4 to TRBJ2-7; 7 bases align to TRBD1. The CDR3 spans 13 residues. The J segment lost 6 bases and the V segment lost 6 bases, leaving 8 bases of the junction unmatched. This chain's CDR3 is CASSLINRGEQYF. The CDR3 DNA sequence: TGTGCCAGCAGCCTCATCAACAGGGGCGAGCAGTACTTC.

As regards this clone: With a much larger clone just one base away, this may be a read error. This chain links TRBV5-1 with TRBJ1-1; no firm D call. CDR1 is SGHRS, CDR2 YFSETQ, per germline. The CDR3 is 11 amino acids. With 6 bases removed from V and 3 bases from J, the gap between germline ends came to 6 bases. In nucleotides, the CDR3 is TGCGCCAGCAAACGGGACACTGAAGCTTTCTTT. This sequence encodes CASKRDTEAFF. Supplemented by reference TRBV5-1 and TRBJ1-1, the full variable domain reads KAGVTQTPRYLIKTRGQQVTLSCSPISGHRSVSWYQQTPGQGLQFLFEYFSETQRNKGNFPGRFSGRQFSNSRSEMNVSTLELGDSALYLCASKRDTEAFFGQGTRLTVV.

The J gene is TRBJ2-1, the V gene TRBV18, with D perhaps matching TRBD2 (6 bases). The ends were cut back, 4 bases at V and 4 bases at J, with 14 bases in the middle. The V gene's germline CDR1 is KGHSH and CDR2 LQKENI. The CDR3 runs to 15 residues. The CDR3 sequence is CASSRRSGVYNEQFF. For the CDR3, the DNA is TGTGCCAGCTCACGCCGTAGCGGAGTGTACAATGAGCAGTTCTTC.

The chain links TRBV18 to TRBJ1-2, with D tentatively TRBD1 (5 bases). The CDR3 extends over 14 amino acids. Per the germline V gene, CDR1 is KGHSH and CDR2 is LQKENI. Trimming left V 1 base short and J 5 bases short, with 11 bases between. The CDR3 region is CASSPLRGRYGYTF. CDR3 DNA sequence: TGTGCCAGCTCACCACTAAGGGGCCGGTATGGCTACACCTTC.

The V and J genes are TRBV5-4 and TRBJ1-2; a weak D match, TRBD1 (5 bases). Germline V gene data show CDR1 as SGHNT and CDR2 as YYREEE (reference sequence). V shed 0 bases and J shed 2 bases, with 8 bases lying between them. The CDR3 is made up of 14 amino acids. DNA for the CDR3: TGTGCCAGCAGCTTGGCGGACACCAACTATGGCTACACCTTC. The encoded protein is CASSLADTNYGYTF. Full variable domain (missing parts from reference TRBV5-4 and TRBJ1-2): ETGVTQSPTHLIKTRGQQVTLRCSSQSGHNTVSWYQQALGQGPQFIFQYYREEENGRGNFPPRFSGLQFPNYSSELNVNALELDDSALYLCASSLADTNYGYTFGSGTRLTVV.

The CDR3 here is CASRQDRESTGELFF. DNA for the CDR3: TGTGCCAGCAGACAAGACAGGGAGAGCACCGGGGAGCTGTTTTTT. The chain employs TRBV27 and TRBJ2-2, with 7 bases aligning to TRBD1. The germline gives CDR1 MNHEY, CDR2 SMNVEV (reference sequence). V shed 6 bases, J shed 4 bases, and the junction held 8 bases outside the gene matches. The CDR3 totals 15 residues.